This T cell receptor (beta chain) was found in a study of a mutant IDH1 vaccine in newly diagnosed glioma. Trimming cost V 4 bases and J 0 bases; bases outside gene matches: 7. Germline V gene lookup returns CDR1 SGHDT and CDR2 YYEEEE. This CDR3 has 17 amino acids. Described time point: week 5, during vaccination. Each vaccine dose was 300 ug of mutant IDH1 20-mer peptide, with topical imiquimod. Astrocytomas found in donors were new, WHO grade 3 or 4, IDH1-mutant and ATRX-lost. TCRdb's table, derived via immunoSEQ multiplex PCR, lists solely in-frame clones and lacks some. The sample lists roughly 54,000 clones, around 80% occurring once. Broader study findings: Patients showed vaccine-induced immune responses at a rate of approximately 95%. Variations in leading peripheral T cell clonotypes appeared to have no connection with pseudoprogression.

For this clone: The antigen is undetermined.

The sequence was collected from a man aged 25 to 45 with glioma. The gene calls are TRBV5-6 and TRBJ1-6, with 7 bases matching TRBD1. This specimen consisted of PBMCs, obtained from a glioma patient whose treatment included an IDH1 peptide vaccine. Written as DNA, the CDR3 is TGTGCCAGCAGCCCCAGGACAGGCAGCTCCTATAATTCACCCCTCCACTTT. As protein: CASSPRTGSSYNSPLHF.